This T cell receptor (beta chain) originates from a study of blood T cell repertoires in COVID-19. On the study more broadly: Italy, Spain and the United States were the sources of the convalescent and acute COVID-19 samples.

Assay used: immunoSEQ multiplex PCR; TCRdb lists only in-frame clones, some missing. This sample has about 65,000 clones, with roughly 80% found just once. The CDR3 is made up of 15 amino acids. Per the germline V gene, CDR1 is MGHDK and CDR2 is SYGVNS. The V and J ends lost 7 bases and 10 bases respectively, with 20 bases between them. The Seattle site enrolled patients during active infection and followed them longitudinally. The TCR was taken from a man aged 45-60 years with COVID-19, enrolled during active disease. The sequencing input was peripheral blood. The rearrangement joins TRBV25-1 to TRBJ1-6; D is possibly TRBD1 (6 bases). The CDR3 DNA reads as TGTGCCAGCAACCCTGCTACAGGGAAGAAGTCACCCCTCCACTTT. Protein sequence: CASNPATGKKSPLHF.